This TCR beta chain was identified in a study of blood T cell repertoires in COVID-19. Profiling relied on immunoSEQ multiplex PCR, and the TCRdb table lists in-frame clones only, not all of them. This sample yields some 150,000 clones, of which approximately 90% are seen a single time; approximately 1.4% belongs to the top ten. V shed 7 bases, J shed 7 bases, and the junction held 5 bases outside the gene matches. CDR1 SNHLY and CDR2 FYNNEI come from the germline V gene. The CDR3 totals 13 residues. The sample taken for sequencing was peripheral blood. The chain has TRBV2 and TRBJ2-1, with 9 bases matching TRBD1. The TCR originated in a woman aged 50 to 60 with acute or convalescent COVID-19. The CDR3, as DNA: TGTGCCAGCACCCGGACAGGGGAAAATGAGCAGTTCTTC. Translating gives CASTRTGENEQFF. Drawing the rest from reference TRBV2 and TRBJ2-1, the complete variable domain is EPEVTQTPSHQVTQMGQEVILRCVPISNHLYFYWYRQILGQKVEFLVSFYNNEISEKSEIFDDQFSVERPDGSNFTLKIRSTKLEDSAMYFCASTRTGENEQFFGPGTRLTVL.